This TCR beta chain was found in a study of blood T cell repertoires in COVID-19. Overall study context: The United States, Italy and Spain supplied acute and convalescent COVID-19 samples. In each case, the material was cDNA or gDNA derived from T cells, B-cell-depleted T cells, or PBMCs.

In the authors' workflow: Reference gene primer amplification gave estimated nucleated cell counts. Some clones are missing from TCRdb's copy, which holds only in-frame ones; the method was immunoSEQ multiplex PCR. The V and J calls and clone size are taken from that table; D and trimming were inferred from the DNA. The sample has roughly 16,000 clones, around 73% seen once. Trimming removed 0 bases from V and 11 bases from J, with 17 bases in between. Germline V CDR1 and CDR2: LGHNA, YNFKEQ. There are 16 residues in the CDR3. The sequenced sample consisted of peripheral blood. The chain combines TRBV4-2 with TRBJ1-6; D perhaps matches TRBD1 (6 bases). The source of this sequence is a human donor in a cohort sampled during active COVID-19. CDR3 nucleotide sequence: TGTGCCAGCAGCCAAGAGGGGGCGGCTCGGAGTGCACCCCTCCACTTT. This gives the protein CASSQEGAARSAPLHF.